The present T cell receptor beta chain was sequenced within a study of blood T cell repertoires in COVID-19. Background on the study: The samples span acute and convalescent COVID-19 from the United States, Italy and Spain.

Germline CDR1 reads KGHDR; CDR2 reads SFDVKD. V lost 6 bases, J lost 3 bases, and 3 bases lay in between. The CDR3 is made up of 11 amino acids. Original handling: Estimation of nucleated cell counts relied on the amplification of reference gene primers. Some clones are missing from TCRdb's copy, which holds only in-frame ones; the method was immunoSEQ multiplex PCR. V and J calls and clone size are those listed in that table; D and trimming were worked out from the DNA. The sample includes under 200,000 clones, less than 85% of them seen just once. V usage is TRBV24-1 and J usage is TRBJ2-3, with unresolved D. The sequenced sample consisted of PBMCs or T cells enriched from blood (not recorded which). This receptor was taken from an older woman with acute COVID-19. Written as DNA, the CDR3 is TGTGCCACCAGTATAACAGATACGCAGTATTTT. Translated, it gives CATSITDTQYF.